The entry below describes one T cell receptor (beta chain). Its specificity is unknown. Looked up from germline, CDR1 is SGHNT and CDR2 is YENEEA. The length of the CDR3 is 16 residues. Trimming removed 1 base from V and 2 bases from J, with 11 bases in between. These data belong to a study of T cell responses to AZD1222 COVID-19 vaccine. The study's findings and limits: Increases in Spike-specific TCR breadth and depth were seen after two AZD1222 doses.

The repertoire was sequenced with immunoSEQ multiplex PCR; TCRdb's copy has only in-frame clones and lacks some. The sample contains about 63,000 clones, about 85% of which appear only once. Sequencing was performed on peripheral blood, taken on day 0 of AZD1222 vaccination. This sequence was found in an adult in good health. This chain links TRBV11-3 with TRBJ2-2, with D perhaps TRBD2 (6 bases). The CDR3 region has the DNA TGTGCCAGCAGCTTAGGTGGGGGGAGAAACACCGGGGAGCTGTTTTTT. Translation: CASSLGGGRNTGELFF.